This T cell receptor beta chain was profiled in a study of cytomegalovirus exposure and HLA in healthy donors. Overall study findings and caveats: Most of the CMV-associated TCR beta chains (in a later analysis) appeared to be HLA-restricted. It was 150 or so TCR beta chains that were listed as cytomegalovirus-associated.

Note on this clone: Antigen specificity is unknown.

The PCR was carried out with 60 Vbeta primers and 13 Jbeta primers. Method: immunoSEQ multiplex PCR; TCRdb's copy keeps in-frame clones and lacks some. Here the sample spans roughly 110,000 clones, approximately 80% being singletons. CDR3 length: 13 amino acids. CDR1 and CDR2 (germline): LNHDA, SQIVND (reference sequence). V was pared by 8 bases and J by 6 bases, with 4 bases of the junction left unmatched. Sequencing was done on a sample of PBMCs. The rearrangement joins TRBV19 to TRBJ1-6; 7 nucleotides agree with TRBD1. The source is a man aged 45-65 years in good health and CMV-seronegative. Here the CDR3 DNA reads TGTGCCAGTTCCGGGACAGTTAATTCACCCCTCCACTTT. Its translation: CASSGTVNSPLHF.